A single sample gave rise to the 17 T cell receptor beta chains below, sequenced in a study of glioma-infiltrating T cells after dendritic cell vaccination. Sequenced by immunoSEQ multiplex PCR; TCRdb stores in-frame clones only, minus some. The sample has about 96,000 clones, roughly three quarters seen once. The sample in question was blood, obtained before dendritic cell vaccination. The receptors were gathered from a human donor with glioblastoma.

The gene calls are TRBV5-1 and TRBJ2-1, with a tentative D call TRBD2 (5 bases). Germline-derived CDR1 and CDR2 are SGHRS and YFSETQ. V lost 2 bases and J 3 bases, leaving 15 bases between the germline ends. The CDR3 has 16 amino acids. CDR3 amino acids: CASSFLAPNLYNEQFF. CDR3 in DNA: TGCGCCAGCAGCTTCCTAGCCCCTAACCTCTACAATGAGCAGTTCTTC.

A few counts support this clone. The V gene is TRBV30, the J gene TRBJ2-7; weak D call: TRBD2 (5 bases). Germline loops: CDR1 GTSNPN, CDR2 SVGIG (reference sequence). The CDR3 runs 12 residues. Trimming stripped 1 base from V and 6 bases from J, with 10 bases between. This chain's CDR3 is CAWSDGEFEQYF. In DNA, the CDR3 is TGTGCCTGGAGTGATGGGGAGTTCGAGCAGTACTTC.

The chain links TRBV6-1 to TRBJ2-3, with D possibly matching TRBD2 (6 bases). The CDR3 is 15 residues long. Germline V lookup: CDR1 MNHNS, CDR2 SASEGT. V was cut by 8 bases and J by 1 base, with 16 bases left in between. The CDR3 sequence is CASFPGRSGTDTQYF. The CDR3 region has the DNA TGTGCCAGCTTCCCAGGGAGGTCTGGCACAGATACGCAGTATTTT.

This rearrangement joins TRBV6-6 to TRBJ2-5; D possibly corresponds to TRBD1 (6 bases). V dropped 7 bases and J dropped 3 bases, with 15 bases sitting between them. This CDR3 is 14 amino acids long. Germline values: CDR1 MNHNY, CDR2 SVGAGI (reference sequence). CDR3 sequence: CASTVQGLEETQYF. DNA for the CDR3: TGTGCCAGCACAGTACAGGGTTTGGAAGAGACCCAGTACTTC.

This chain links TRBV28 with TRBJ1-1, with 12 bases lining up with TRBD1. Trimming at V came to 6 bases and at J to 7 bases, leaving 12 bases not matched to a gene. Germline lookup yields CDR1 MDHEN and CDR2 SYDVKM. This CDR3 is 16 amino acids long. CDR3 in amino acids: CASSQGTGGPRIEAFF. The DNA for the CDR3 is TGTGCCAGCAGCCAAGGGACAGGGGGCCCTCGGATTGAAGCTTTCTTT.

The chain employs TRBV5-4 and TRBJ1-2, with 9 bases identical to TRBD1. This CDR3 contains 15 residues. Germline loops: CDR1 SGHNT, CDR2 YYREEE (reference sequence). The V gene end was trimmed by 0 bases and the J gene end by 5 bases; junction bases not matched to a gene: 5. CDR3 residues: CASSLGGQGVYGYTF. For the CDR3, the DNA is TGTGCCAGCAGCTTGGGGGGACAGGGTGTGTATGGCTACACCTTC.

The rearrangement links TRBV2 to TRBJ1-4, with 7 bases aligning to TRBD1. The germline V gene encodes CDR1 SNHLY and CDR2 FYNNEI. The J segment lost 3 bases and the V segment lost 6 bases, leaving 4 bases of the junction unmatched. The CDR3 loop spans 14 amino acids. CDR3 nucleotides: TGTGCCAGCAGCAGACAGGGTTCTAATGAAAAACTGTTTTTT. Protein product: CASSRQGSNEKLFF.

The chain uses TRBV7-9 and TRBJ1-1; perhaps TRBD1 as D (5 bases). Germline V gene data show CDR1 as SEHNR and CDR2 as FQNEAQ (reference sequence). The V end lost 5 bases, the J end lost 3 bases, and 10 bases lay between the germline ends. This CDR3 has 13 residues. The CDR3 spells CASSPRVDTEAFF. The DNA for the CDR3 is TGTGCCAGCAGCCCCAGGGTGGACACTGAAGCTTTCTTT.

A single count supports this clone. CDR3 bases: TGCGCCAGCAGCTTGAACTGGGCCCTCAGGAATGGCTACACCTTC. Encoded protein: CASSLNWALRNGYTF. This sequence joins TRBV5-1 and TRBJ1-2; no clear D gene. Trimming shortened V by 1 base and J by 6 bases, and 16 bases separated the two germline ends. The CDR3 sequence is 15 residues long. The germline gives CDR1 SGHRS, CDR2 YFSETQ.

The sample holds a few counts of this clone. This rearrangement joins TRBV7-9 to TRBJ2-5; 9 positions agree with TRBD1. The V and J ends lost 5 bases and 3 bases, in that order; junction bases with no gene match: 10. CDR3 length: 16 amino acids. Per germline, CDR1 SEHNR and CDR2 FQNEAQ (reference sequence). The CDR3 sequence is CASSPIPGTGKETQYF. The DNA for the CDR3 is TGTGCCAGCAGCCCCATCCCCGGGACAGGGAAAGAGACCCAGTACTTC.

For this clone: Relative to the germline gene, one junction end is altered; a read error may explain this. The rearrangement joins TRBV19 to TRBJ2-1; a weak D match, TRBD1 (6 bases). Germline V gene sequence: CDR1 LNHDA, CDR2 SQIVND (reference sequence). The CDR3 is 15 amino acids. CDR3 nucleotide sequence: TGTGCCAGTAGCATAGGGCGTGGCAGGGGAAATGAGCAGTTCTTC. Its protein product is CASSIGRGRGNEQFF.

The gene calls are TRBV27 and TRBJ1-1; the D gene is possibly TRBD1 (6 bases). V lost 6 bases, J lost 1 base, and 12 bases lay in between. This CDR3 comprises 14 residues. CDR1 and CDR2 from the germline V gene are MNHEY and SMNVEV (reference sequence). The CDR3 spells CASRLYRENTEAFF. The DNA for the CDR3 is TGTGCCAGCAGGCTTTACAGGGAGAACACTGAAGCTTTCTTT.

The chain carries TRBV28 and TRBJ2-7, with 7 bases fitting TRBD2. The CDR3 spans 15 residues. Germline loops: CDR1 MDHEN, CDR2 SYDVKM. V lost 7 bases to trimming and J lost 0 bases; unmatched junction nucleotides: 9. The CDR3 nucleotides read TGTGCCAGCACCTCTGGGGGGAGGGCCTCCTACGAGCAGTACTTC. The encoded protein is CASTSGGRASYEQYF.

With respect to this clone: The identical CDR3 is also encoded by other nucleotide sequences in the sample. The CDR3: CASSLGDRAYEQYF. CDR3 nucleotide sequence: TGCGCCAGCAGCTTGGGGGACAGGGCTTACGAGCAGTACTTC. This chain uses TRBV5-1 with TRBJ2-7; 9 bases are a match to TRBD1. The V and J ends lost 0 bases and 4 bases, in that order; junction bases with no gene match: 2. The CDR3 has 14 amino acids. The V gene's germline CDR1 is SGHRS and CDR2 YFSETQ.

This clone was counted a few times. CDR3 in amino acids: CASSSTSAGDTQYF. For the CDR3, the DNA is TGTGCCAGCAGCTCGACTAGCGCGGGAGATACGCAGTATTTT. J is TRBJ2-3 and V is TRBV11-2, with TRBD2 matching 8 bases. Germline V gene data show CDR1 as SGHAT and CDR2 as FQNNGV. This CDR3 spans 14 amino acids. J lost 5 bases, V lost 4 bases, and 5 bases had no gene match. The whole variable domain, filled in from reference TRBV11-2 and TRBJ2-3, reads EAGVAQSPRYKIIEKRQSVAFWCNPISGHATLYWYQQILGQGPKLLIQFQNNGVVDDSQLPKDRFSAERLKGVDSTLKIQPAKLEDSAVYLCASSSTSAGDTQYFGPGTRLTVL.

This clone has only a few counts. The chain is built from TRBV6-1 and TRBJ2-7, with 10 nucleotides matching TRBD1. The junction had 6 bases not matched to a gene; V was cut back by 2 bases and J by 5 bases. CDR3 length: 15 amino acids. Germline V gene lookup returns CDR1 MNHNS and CDR2 SASEGT. The CDR3 DNA sequence: TGTGCCAGCAGTGAAAGGGACAGGGGTTTCCACGAGCAGTACTTC. It is translated as CASSERDRGFHEQYF.

V usage is TRBV19 and J usage is TRBJ1-5; D unclear. This CDR3 has 14 amino acids. Germline CDR1 reads LNHDA; CDR2 reads SQIVND (reference sequence). V gave up 3 bases and J gave up 0 bases, with 6 bases separating them. The CDR3 loop is CASSISTSNQPQHF. In nucleotides, the CDR3 is TGTGCCAGTAGTATTAGTACTAGCAATCAGCCCCAGCATTTT.